This entry lists 22 T cell receptor beta chains sequenced from one sample in a study of Ad26.COV2.S vaccination and SARS-CoV-2 variants. Documented treatment: some 20 received Ad26.COV2.S at low or high dose, single or two shots; several received placebo; per-sample allocation not given. Sampling took place 63 days after the first vaccine or placebo injection. Only in-frame clones appear in the TCRdb table, and some are missing; sequencing was by immunoSEQ multiplex PCR. Of a few hundred thousand clones listed, around 86% are singletons. The sample was peripheral blood, taken in a trial of Ad26.COV2.S vaccine versus placebo. These receptors came from a person between 18 and 59 years old who received the Ad26.COV2.S COVID-19 vaccine or a placebo.

V is TRBV5-1 and J is TRBJ2-5; 7 positions agree with TRBD1. The CDR3 runs 13 residues. Per the germline V gene, CDR1 is SGHRS and CDR2 is YFSETQ. With 4 bases clipped from V and 4 bases from J, the junction kept 4 bases outside the gene matches. CDR3 amino acids: CASSLRDRETQYF. CDR3 sequence (DNA): TGCGCCAGCAGCCTGAGGGACAGAGAGACCCAGTACTTC.

J is TRBJ2-1 and V is TRBV5-4, with 8 bases matching TRBD2. V lost 3 bases, J lost 5 bases, and 7 bases stayed unmatched. The germline V gene has CDR1 SGHNT and CDR2 YYREEE (reference sequence). The CDR3 has 15 amino acids. The chain's CDR3 is CASSSSERGHNEQFF. The DNA of the CDR3 is TGTGCCAGCAGCTCCTCGGAGCGGGGGCACAATGAGCAGTTCTTC.

This chain joins TRBV3-1 (or the pseudogene TRBV3-2) and TRBJ1-5; 7 nucleotides align to TRBD1. Germline V gene lookup returns CDR1 LGHDT and CDR2 YNNKEL (reference sequence). Unmatched junction bases numbered 6, after V lost 1 base and J lost 0 bases. There are 17 residues in the CDR3. DNA for the CDR3: TGTGCCAGCAGCCAAGGACGGGACAGATATAGCAATCAGCCCCAGCATTTT. Its protein product is CASSQGRDRYSNQPQHF.

A remark on this clone: The sample holds other DNA sequences that translate to the same CDR3. The V and J genes are TRBV5-1 and TRBJ1-3; D is uncertain. This CDR3 is built from 14 residues. Germline lookup yields CDR1 SGHRS and CDR2 YFSETQ. Trimming stripped 0 bases from V and 0 bases from J, with 4 bases between. CDR3 nucleotide sequence: TGCGCCAGCAGCTTGGCTGGCTCTGGAAACACCATATATTTT. As protein: CASSLAGSGNTIYF.

This clone was seen once. The genes are TRBV19 and TRBJ2-5; possible D gene TRBD2, 6 bases. Trimming took off 5 bases at V and 2 bases at J, with 9 bases between the two ends. Germline CDR1 is LNHDA and CDR2 is SQIVND (reference sequence). There are 13 residues in the CDR3. CDR3 bases: TGTGCCAGTAGTGAGGGACTGCAAGAGACCCAGTACTTC. Translated, it gives CASSEGLQETQYF.

The V call is TRBV3-1 (or the pseudogene TRBV3-2), the J call TRBJ2-2; D may match TRBD1 or TRBD2 (6 bases each). Trimming left V 1 base short and J 3 bases short, with 9 bases between. The CDR3 consists of 15 residues. Germline V lookup: CDR1 LGHDT, CDR2 YNNKEL (reference sequence). The CDR3 protein is CASSQAGEDTGELFF. In DNA form, the CDR3 reads TGTGCCAGCAGCCAAGCAGGGGAGGACACCGGGGAGCTGTTTTTT.

The gene calls are TRBV7-3 and TRBJ2-5, with D tentatively TRBD2 (7 bases). Per germline, CDR1 SGHTA and CDR2 FQGTGA. The V and J ends lost 2 bases and 2 bases respectively, with 12 bases between them. The CDR3 covers 15 residues. This chain's CDR3 is CASSLRGGQQETQYF. For the CDR3, the DNA is TGTGCCAGCAGCTTACGCGGGGGCCAACAAGAGACCCAGTACTTC.

CDR3 nucleotides: TGTGCCAGCAGCCCCACACAGGGGTCAAACTACGAGCAGTACTTC. Protein sequence: CASSPTQGSNYEQYF. The chain links TRBV3-1 (or the pseudogene TRBV3-2) to TRBJ2-7, with 7 bases aligning to TRBD1. V was pared by 4 bases and J by 3 bases, with 9 bases of the junction left unmatched. Germline V CDR1 and CDR2: LGHDT, YNNKEL (reference sequence). The CDR3 loop spans 15 amino acids.

The gene calls are TRBV15 and TRBJ2-5; perhaps TRBD2 as D (6 bases). Trimming removed 0 bases at V and 5 bases at J, with 10 bases between. CDR1 is LNHNV, CDR2 YYDKDF, per germline (reference sequence). The CDR3 spans 14 residues. CDR3 region: CATSRDRGWETQYF. CDR3 sequence (DNA): TGTGCCACCAGCAGAGATCGGGGGTGGGAGACCCAGTACTTC.

The rearrangement joins TRBV5-1 to TRBJ2-2; D may be TRBD2 (6 bases). V lost 2 bases to trimming and J lost 6 bases, with 20 bases between them. The CDR3 extends over 17 amino acids. CDR1 and CDR2 from the germline V gene are SGHRS and YFSETQ. This chain's CDR3 is CASSFFPTGDGAGELFF. The CDR3 DNA reads as TGCGCCAGCAGCTTTTTTCCGACGGGGGATGGTGCCGGGGAGCTGTTTTTT.

The J gene is TRBJ2-7, the V gene TRBV10-3, with 8 bases matching TRBD1. Germline assignment: CDR1 ENHRY and CDR2 SYGVKD. CDR3 length: 12 residues. V gave up 4 bases and J gave up 7 bases; unmatched junction bases: 3. The CDR3 DNA reads as TGTGCCATCAGTGGGACAGGGCGAGAGCAGTACTTC. Translated: CAISGTGREQYF.

The chain has TRBV7-3 and TRBJ2-1; either TRBD1 or TRBD2 may supply D (6 bases each). Trimming took off 5 bases at V and 2 bases at J, with 13 bases between the two ends. The germline CDR1 and CDR2 sequences are SGHTA and FQGTGA. The CDR3 covers 15 residues. Here the CDR3 reads CASSLLGGPYNEQFF. CDR3 coding DNA: TGTGCCAGCAGCCTTTTAGGGGGGCCCTACAATGAGCAGTTCTTC.

V and J are TRBV5-1 and TRBJ1-2; D not certain. This CDR3 spans 15 amino acids. From germline, CDR1 is SGHRS and CDR2 YFSETQ. V shed 2 bases and J shed 0 bases, with 11 bases lying between them. The chain's CDR3 is CASSFGRQTNYGYTF. The CDR3, as DNA: TGCGCCAGCAGCTTTGGACGGCAAACTAACTATGGCTACACCTTC.

The rearrangement links TRBV7-9 to TRBJ2-5; D perhaps matches TRBD1 (6 bases). Germline CDR1 is SEHNR and CDR2 is FQNEAQ (reference sequence). V lost 5 bases, J lost 2 bases, and 18 bases lay in between. The CDR3 has 16 residues. CDR3: CASSLGLVQGQETQYF. The DNA for the CDR3 is TGTGCCAGCAGCCTCGGGTTGGTACAGGGTCAAGAGACCCAGTACTTC.

This clone was recorded only once. The chain joins TRBV6-6 to TRBJ1-5; D is ambiguous. This CDR3 contains 13 residues. In germline, CDR1 is MNHNY, CDR2 SVGAGI (reference sequence). The V end lost 7 bases, the J end lost 5 bases, and 12 bases lay between the germline ends. CDR3 nucleotides: TGTGCCAGCAAGATAAGAGCGGATCAGCCCCAGCATTTT. This codes for CASKIRADQPQHF.

The chain couples TRBV4-3 to TRBJ2-5; 10 bases agree with TRBD2. The ends lost 0 bases at V and 2 bases at J; junction bases unmatched: 3. The CDR3 covers 16 residues. In germline, CDR1 is LGHNA, CDR2 YSLEER. CDR3 loop: CASSQEVAGGQETQYF. CDR3 nucleotides: TGCGCCAGCAGCCAAGAGGTAGCGGGGGGACAAGAGACCCAGTACTTC.

V gene TRBV7-9 combines with J gene TRBJ1-3; unclear D gene. Germline assignment: CDR1 SEHNR and CDR2 FQNEAQ (reference sequence). The ends were cut back, 5 bases at V and 10 bases at J, with 18 bases in the middle. The CDR3 is 14 amino acids. This CDR3 reads CASSVRADFTTIYF. The CDR3 nucleotides are TGTGCCAGCAGCGTCCGAGCGGATTTCACGACCATATATTTT.

The chain is built from TRBV3-1 (or the pseudogene TRBV3-2) and TRBJ1-4, with 8 bases identical to TRBD1. V was pared by 5 bases and J by 7 bases, with 9 bases of the junction left unmatched. Germline values: CDR1 LGHDT, CDR2 YNNKEL (reference sequence). This CDR3 is 15 amino acids long. The CDR3 sequence is CASSFTGGRREKLFF. The CDR3 nucleotides read TGTGCCAGCAGCTTTACAGGGGGACGGCGTGAAAAACTGTTTTTT.

The chain has TRBV10-3 and TRBJ2-7; 13 bases agree with TRBD2. The CDR3 has 15 residues. The ends lost 8 bases at V and 0 bases at J; junction bases unmatched: 4. CDR1 ENHRY and CDR2 SYGVKD come from the germline V gene. CDR3 coding DNA: TGTGCCATCGGGACTAGCGGGGCCAGCTCCTACGAGCAGTACTTC. Its protein is CAIGTSGASSYEQYF.

The DNA for the CDR3 is TGCAGCGTTGTTTGGGAGGACGGTTCACCCCTCCACTTT. Residues: CSVVWEDGSPLHF. The chain links TRBV29-1 to TRBJ1-6; no reliable D call. The germline CDR1 and CDR2 sequences are SQVTM and ANQGSEA. V was trimmed by 4 bases and J by 9 bases, leaving 13 bases between them. The CDR3 spans 13 residues.

The chain joins TRBV30 to TRBJ2-3; tentative D call: TRBD2 (6 bases). CDR3 length: 13 residues. V gave up 5 bases and J gave up 1 base, with 10 bases separating them. The germline gives CDR1 GTSNPN, CDR2 SVGIG (reference sequence). The CDR3 nucleotides read TGTGCCTGGGGGGGGTTTGGCACAGATACGCAGTATTTT. Protein: CAWGGFGTDTQYF.

The chain couples TRBV5-1 to TRBJ2-2, with D unresolved. The ends were cut back, 4 bases at V and 7 bases at J, with 23 bases in the middle. Per the germline V gene, CDR1 is SGHRS and CDR2 is YFSETQ. The CDR3 totals 17 residues. The CDR3: CASSPAGLGPRVGELFF. The CDR3 coding sequence is TGCGCCAGCAGCCCGGCCGGGCTCGGCCCCCGTGTCGGGGAGCTGTTTTTT.